The clone carrying this TCR beta chain was detected only once. Residents of 24 US areas, aged about 18 to 95 years, made up the participants. Participants had their cohort set by participant-reported clinical history. J lost 2 bases, V lost 2 bases, and 14 bases had no gene match. The CDR3 loop spans 18 amino acids. The germline CDR1 and CDR2 sequences are MNHEY and SMNVEV (reference sequence). As handled by the study authors: Reference gene primer amplification gave estimated nucleated cell counts. Assay used: immunoSEQ multiplex PCR; TCRdb lists only in-frame clones, some missing. That table gives V, J and clone size, and the DNA gave D and trimming. The sample lists 150,000 to 200,000 clones; about 85% were seen once. This sample was included in a study of blood T cell repertoires in COVID-19. The overall study: PBMCs, B-cell-depleted T cells, or T cells were the source of the cDNA or gDNA that made up the material.

The TCR comes from a woman in her thirties or forties with acute COVID-19. This rearrangement joins TRBV27 to TRBJ2-7; 8 nucleotides line up with TRBD1. The sample taken for sequencing was PBMCs or T cells enriched from blood (not recorded which). The CDR3 DNA follows: TGTGCCAGCAGTTTACAATCCTCCGGGACAGGCAGACCCTACGAGCAGTACTTC. Translation: CASSLQSSGTGRPYEQYF.